The present entry profiles one TCR beta chain with its context. This entry belongs to a study of blood T cell repertoires in COVID-19. CDR3 length: 19 amino acids. The germline gives CDR1 LNHNV, CDR2 YYDKDF (reference sequence). V shed 4 bases, J shed 0 bases, and the junction held 18 bases outside the gene matches. Original methodology: Reference gene primer amplification in the assay estimated nucleated cell counts. The protocol was immunoSEQ multiplex PCR, while the TCRdb copy is restricted to in-frame clones and leaves out a portion. D and trimming were read from the DNA, whereas the V and J calls and clone size are those reported in that table. The sample has 200,000 to 250,000 clones, around 85% seen once.

Sequenced: PBMCs or T cells enriched from blood (not recorded which). This chain links TRBV15 with TRBJ2-7; 7 bases map to TRBD1. This receptor was obtained from a woman aged 40 to 49 with acute COVID-19. CDR3 bases: TGTGCCACCAGCATCATCCCCAATATCGGACAGGCGCCCTCCTACGAGCAGTACTTC. Its translation is CATSIIPNIGQAPSYEQYF.